This TCR beta chain was identified during a study of tumor-infiltrating lymphocytes in primary liver carcinoma (dated by TCRdb to about 2017). Describing the broader study: Surgical resection was performed in China between 2015 and 2016 on about 5 patients with histopathologically diagnosed primary liver carcinoma. Each sample produced roughly 3.65 to 7.5 million productive TCRbeta reads, and read depth showed no significant difference between tissue types. Of the five patients, three men and two women aged 30 to 69 years, four had hepatocellular carcinoma and one had combined HCC and intrahepatic cholangiocarcinoma. The five patients had tumors staged T1-T3 N0M0, with maximum diameters ranging from roughly 4 to 10 cm. The study combined TCRbeta repertoire sequencing, expression microarrays and whole-exome sequencing across five regions of each liver tumor, with adjacent normal tissue and blood. A total of roughly 35 specimens from 5 patients went through TCRbeta repertoire sequencing, namely 25 tumor regions, 5 adjacent noncancerous liver tissues and 5 peripheral blood samples. High reproducibility was observed for the technical replicate repertoires, with mean shared-clone rates near 0.89 and correlation coefficients above 0.95.

Study-level results and caveats: The study included only five patients, and the authors note findings should be validated in a larger study. The top 250 clones accounted for a significantly greater share of the repertoire in tumors than in blood (p = 0.039). Because the samples were bulk and unsorted, CD4+ and CD8+ T cell repertoires could not be compared. Because sequencing covered only the TCR beta chain and unpaired alpha chains were not captured, true repertoire diversity is likely underestimated. Consistent with antigen-driven expansion, pairs of tumor regions showed higher repertoire overlap (mean around 35%) than either tumor-adjacent pairs (roughly 17%) or tumor-blood pairs (roughly 14%).

Using a constant-region primer and ProtoScript II reverse transcriptase, TCRbeta-specific cDNA was reverse-transcribed from around 500 ng total RNA. The TCRbeta libraries were prepared through three rounds of nested multiplex PCR following a slightly modified ARM-PCR procedure. The first two PCR rounds used multiplex TRBV1-TRBV30 forward primers with a Cbeta reverse primer, each for 10 cycles. A final 25-cycle PCR with Deep VentR polymerase added sample barcodes and Illumina adapters. Before sequencing, amplicons of 200-500 bp were purified from gel using a QIAquick gel extraction kit. An Illumina HiSeq 2500 was used to sequence the TCRbeta amplicons, generating 250-bp paired-end reads. On the study's bioinformatics: Reads were quality-trimmed with Trimmomatic v0.33, and paired reads were merged with FLASH v1.2.11 to recover full CDR3 sequences. V, D and J germline segments were assigned to the rearranged TCRbeta sequences by MiGEC v1.2.1b. Clonotype statistics and Shannon-Wiener diversity indices were computed with VDJtools v1.0.0. To reduce sampling bias, subsequent analyses other than the diversity analysis used only the 250 most abundant clonotypes in each sample. The raw public reads went through TCRdb reprocessing: fastp at Q25, MiXCR clone calling, in-frame beta chains kept. Rows are combined by CDR3 protein, so each entry shows the most common genes and DNA. TCRdb assigned the V and J calls; the authors' analysis was not used. Here the sample has 190,000 or so distinct CDR3 sequences; about 61% occur a single time. 6% to 8.5% of the sample comes from the top ten.

Blood RNA was extracted from unsorted whole blood with TRIzol reagent; germline DNA came from the DNeasy Blood & Tissue kit. At the time of sampling, the patients were treatment-naive and had chronic HBV infection. Before surgery, approximately 3.6 milliliters of peripheral blood were drawn into K2EDTA tubes. The germline V gene encodes CDR1 SQVTM and CDR2 ANQGSEA. Spanning cysteine to phenylalanine, the CDR3 consists of 10 amino acids. The kept DNA is CDR3 alone, 30 bases in frame from the first base. In its sample, this clonotype was seen many times. Its antigen remains undetermined. One junction end does not reproduce the germline sequence, and a read error may be involved.

This receptor was identified in a woman in her sixties with primary liver carcinoma and hepatitis B virus infection. What was sequenced was peripheral blood. The rearrangement joined TRBV29-1 to TRBJ2-5; a tentative D match to TRBD2 spans 6 bases. In nucleotide form, the sequence is TGCAGCGTTGATTTGGGACTCAGAAATTTC. Translated, this is CSVDLGLRNF. Beyond the CDR3, the reference TRBV29-1 and TRBJ2-5 genes provide the residues; the full variable domain reads: SAVISQKPSRDICQRGTSLTIQCQVDSQVTMMFWYRQQPGQSLTLIATANQGSEATYESGFVIDKFPISRPNLTFSTLTVSNMSPEDSSIYLCSVDLGLRNFGPGTRLLVL.